These 12 T cell receptor beta chains were sequenced from one sample in a study of identical twins. TCRdb fed the 5' RACE reads into MiXCR, producing one record per CDR3 protein. The sample has roughly 1,500,000 distinct CDR3 sequences, 25% to 35% seen once. Sequencing was done on a sample of cord blood. The receptors derive from a newborn girl in good health.

The CDR3 region has the DNA TGCAGTGCTCCCCGCGGACAGTTAAGCACAGATACGCAGTATTTT. Amino acid sequence: CSAPRGQLSTDTQYF. The chain joins TRBV20-1 to TRBJ2-3, with a weak D call TRBD1 (6 bases). Deletions cut 5 bases from V and 0 bases from J, with 15 bases between. Germline V gene data show CDR1 as DFQATT and CDR2 as SNEGSKA (reference sequence). The CDR3 is made up of 15 amino acids.

This clonotype was observed a handful of times. The V call is TRBV6-1, the J call TRBJ1-5, with D possibly being TRBD1 (5 bases). V dropped 4 bases and J dropped 4 bases, with 14 bases sitting between them. CDR1 is MNHNS and CDR2 is SASEGT in the germline V gene. This CDR3 contains 15 residues. In DNA form, the CDR3 reads TGTGCCAGCAGTGTCGGCAGGGTGGGGAATCAGCCCCAGCATTTT. Translated: CASSVGRVGNQPQHF.

The CDR3 spells CASSQMSSGSYNEQYF. The CDR3 DNA reads as TGCGCCAGCAGCCAAATGAGTAGCGGGAGTTACAATGAGCAGTACTTC. The chain links TRBV4-1 to TRBJ2-1; 9 nucleotides agree with TRBD2. The DNA matches TRBJ2-7 better at its end, which makes the J call doubtful. Germline lookup yields CDR1 MGHRA and CDR2 YSYEKL. This CDR3 comprises 16 residues.

The rearrangement uses TRBV20-1 and TRBJ2-5; 8 nucleotides agree with TRBD2. V lost 0 bases, J lost 11 bases, and 23 bases stayed unmatched. CDR1 and CDR2 (germline): DFQATT, SNEGSKA (reference sequence). This CDR3 is 18 amino acids long. CDR3 region: CSARDWSGGPLRYNEQYF. CDR3 nucleotide sequence: TGCAGTGCTAGAGATTGGAGCGGGGGCCCCTTGCGGTACAATGAGCAGTACTTC.

The J gene is TRBJ1-1, the V gene TRBV3-1, with D possibly being TRBD1 (6 bases). The CDR3 covers 16 residues. V dropped 4 bases and J dropped 0 bases, with 15 bases sitting between them. Germline CDR1 and CDR2: LGHDT and YNNKEL (reference sequence). The CDR3 region is CASSLRGGTMNTEAFF. The CDR3 DNA reads as TGTGCCAGCAGCCTTCGAGGGGGAACGATGAACACTGAAGCTTTCTTT.

The chain couples TRBV4-2 to TRBJ2-3, with TRBD2 matching over 13 bases. Germline trimming cut 0 bases from V and 6 bases from J; bases unmatched to any gene: 3. From germline, CDR1 is LGHNA and CDR2 YNFKEQ. The CDR3 totals 16 residues. CDR3: CASSQDGTSGVDTQYF. The CDR3 DNA reads as TGTGCCAGCAGCCAAGATGGGACTAGCGGGGTTGATACGCAGTATTTT.

CDR3 sequence reads: CASTLGDCNSPLHF. CDR3 bases: TGTGCCAGCACCCTTGGAGATTGTAATTCACCCCTCCACTTT. The rearrangement uses TRBV28 and TRBJ1-6; the D is unclear. CDR1 is MDHEN, CDR2 SYDVKM, per germline. The CDR3 spans 14 residues. The V end lost 7 bases, the J end lost 6 bases, and 13 bases lay between the germline ends.

This rearrangement joins TRBV20-1 to TRBJ1-1, with D perhaps TRBD1 (6 bases). Trimming cost V 5 bases and J 4 bases, with 17 bases left between them. Germline CDR1 and CDR2: DFQATT and SNEGSKA (reference sequence). This CDR3 contains 14 residues. The CDR3 region is CSALKGGAGTEAFF. The CDR3 coding sequence is TGCAGTGCTCTAAAAGGGGGGGCCGGCACTGAAGCTTTCTTT.

A word on this clonotype: The junction departs from the called germline gene at one end, perhaps through a read error. The V call is TRBV5-1, the J call TRBJ2-3, with TRBD2 matching 11 bases. Per the germline V gene, CDR1 is SGHRS and CDR2 is YFSETQ. This CDR3 comprises 16 residues. This CDR3 reads CAGSYGTSGRTDTQYF. CDR3 nucleotides: TGCGCCGGCAGCTATGGGACTAGCGGCCGCACAGATACGCAGTATTTT.

The chain has TRBV28 and TRBJ1-2; unclear D gene. V was pared by 3 bases and J by 5 bases, with 19 bases between. This CDR3 spans 16 amino acids. Germline V gene sequence: CDR1 MDHEN, CDR2 SYDVKM. In DNA, the CDR3 is TGTGCCAGCAGTTTCGGGCAGGCCCCTATTTGGTATGGCTACACCTTC. Its translation: CASSFGQAPIWYGYTF.

This clonotype was observed a handful of times. The chain has TRBV11-2 and TRBJ2-1; 9 nucleotides align to TRBD2. In germline, CDR1 is SGHAT, CDR2 FQNNGV. V shed 1 base, J shed 6 bases, and the junction held 4 bases outside the gene matches. The CDR3 loop spans 15 amino acids. The CDR3 reads CASSLVSSGTNEQFF. CDR3 in DNA: TGTGCCAGCAGCTTAGTGTCTAGCGGGACCAATGAGCAGTTCTTC.

The CDR3 bases are TGTGCCAGCAGCTTGGTGGCGGGGGGGCCATCGAATGAGCAGTTCTTC. This translates into CASSLVAGGPSNEQFF. The genes are TRBV11-2 and TRBJ2-1; 9 bases match TRBD2. The CDR3 sequence is 16 residues long. Trimming took 3 bases from V and 7 from J; bases not matched to a gene: 10. Germline CDR1 SGHAT, CDR2 FQNNGV. Full variable domain (missing parts from reference TRBV11-2 and TRBJ2-1): EAGVAQSPRYKIIEKRQSVAFWCNPISGHATLYWYQQILGQGPKLLIQFQNNGVVDDSQLPKDRFSAERLKGVDSTLKIQPAKLEDSAVYLCASSLVAGGPSNEQFFGPGTRLTVL.